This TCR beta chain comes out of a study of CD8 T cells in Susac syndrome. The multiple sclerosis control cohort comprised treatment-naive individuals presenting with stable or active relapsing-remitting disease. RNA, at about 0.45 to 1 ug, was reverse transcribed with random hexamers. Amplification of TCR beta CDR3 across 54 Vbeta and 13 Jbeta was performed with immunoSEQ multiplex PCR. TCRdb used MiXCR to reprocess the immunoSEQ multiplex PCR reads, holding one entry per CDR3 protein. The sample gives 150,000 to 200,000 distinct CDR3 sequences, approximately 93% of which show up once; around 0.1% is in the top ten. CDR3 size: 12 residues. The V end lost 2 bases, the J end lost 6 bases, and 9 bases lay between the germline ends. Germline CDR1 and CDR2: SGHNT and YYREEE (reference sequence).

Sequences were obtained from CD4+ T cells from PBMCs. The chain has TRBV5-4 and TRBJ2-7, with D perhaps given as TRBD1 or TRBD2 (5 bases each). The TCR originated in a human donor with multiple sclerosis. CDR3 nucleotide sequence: TGTGCCAGCAGCTTACGGGGCTCCGAGCAGTACTTC. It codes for CASSLRGSEQYF. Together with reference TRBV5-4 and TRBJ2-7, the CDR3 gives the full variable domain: ETGVTQSPTHLIKTRGQQVTLRCSSQSGHNTVSWYQQALGQGPQFIFQYYREEENGRGNFPPRFSGLQFPNYSSELNVNALELDDSALYLCASSLRGSEQYFGPGTRLTVT.